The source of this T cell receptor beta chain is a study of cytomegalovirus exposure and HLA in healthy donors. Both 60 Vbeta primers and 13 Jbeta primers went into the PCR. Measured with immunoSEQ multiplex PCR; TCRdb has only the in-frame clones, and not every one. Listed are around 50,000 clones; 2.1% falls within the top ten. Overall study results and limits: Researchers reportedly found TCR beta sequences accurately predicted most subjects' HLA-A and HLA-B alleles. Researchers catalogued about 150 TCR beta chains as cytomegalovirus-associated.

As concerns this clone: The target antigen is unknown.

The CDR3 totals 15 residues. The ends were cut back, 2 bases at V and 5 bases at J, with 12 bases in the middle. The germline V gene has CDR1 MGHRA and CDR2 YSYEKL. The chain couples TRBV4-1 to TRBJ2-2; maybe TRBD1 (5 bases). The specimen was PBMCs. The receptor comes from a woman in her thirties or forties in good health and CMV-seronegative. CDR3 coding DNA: TGCGCCAGCAGCCAACCCCAGGGTCATACCGGGGAGCTGTTTTTT. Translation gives CASSQPQGHTGELFF.